This paragraph reports one TCR beta chain. The data were taken from a study of shared clonotypes between healthy human individuals. J lost 2 bases, V lost 0 bases, and 11 bases had no gene match. The germline V gene encodes CDR1 SGHRS and CDR2 YFSETQ. The CDR3 spans 20 residues. Positively selected for CCR7, the CD45RO-negative cells used as naive CD8 cells excluded terminally differentiated effector memory CD45RA+ cells. Profiled with immunoSEQ multiplex PCR; TCRdb holds only in-frame clones, not every one. The sample lists some 2.1 million clones; just over 90% were seen once. The source is a man aged 18 to 29 in good health. Some clones in this sample may be carry-over from other donors' samples. The specimen was naive CD8+ T cells from PBMCs. The chain combines TRBV5-1 with TRBJ2-1, with 13 bases lining up with TRBD2. The CDR3 DNA sequence: TGCGCCAGCAGCTTGGAACTAGCGGGAGGGCCGGAAGTTGCCTACAATGAGCAGTTCTTC. It specifies CASSLELAGGPEVAYNEQFF.